This passage covers 17 T cell receptor beta chains from one sample sequenced in a study of CD8+ T cells in alopecia areata. In each case, RNA was isolated and then reverse transcribed into cDNA as the sequencing template. This table comes from immunoSEQ multiplex PCR, and its TCRdb copy is limited to in-frame clones, with some not included. Of about 99,000 clones in the sample, over 75% were seen once. Noted treatment: oral pan-JAK inhibitor, 5-10 mg twice daily. The material was CD8+ T cells sorted from blood, obtained between weeks 30 and 35, from a patient treated with tofacitinib. These receptors originate from a human donor with alopecia areata.

V is TRBV4-1 and J is TRBJ2-2; 9 bases are shared with TRBD1. Germline values: CDR1 MGHRA, CDR2 YSYEKL. Trimming cost V 4 bases and J 4 bases; bases outside gene matches: 13. The CDR3 length is 18 residues. The CDR3 reads CASSPGPGTGTGTGELFF. Here the CDR3 DNA reads TGCGCCAGCAGCCCGGGTCCCGGGACAGGGACGGGCACCGGGGAGCTGTTTTTT.

The chain uses TRBV10-2 and TRBJ1-2; no firm D call. Germline lookup yields CDR1 WSHSY and CDR2 SAAADI. Trimming shortened V by 4 bases and J by 2 bases, and 8 bases separated the two germline ends. The CDR3 totals 13 residues. The CDR3, as DNA: TGCGCCAGCAGTGGGCCCGAAAACTATGGCTACACCTTC. Translation gives CASSGPENYGYTF.

The chain employs TRBV27 and TRBJ2-7; the match to TRBD1 covers 10 bases. The CDR3 extends over 15 amino acids. The germline V gene encodes CDR1 MNHEY and CDR2 SMNVEV (reference sequence). Germline trimming cut 6 bases from V and 6 bases from J; bases unmatched to any gene: 11. As DNA, the CDR3 is TGTGCCAGCAGCCCTCAGGGACAGGGGAGGTTCGAGCAGTACTTC. Translating it yields CASSPQGQGRFEQYF.

This chain joins TRBV5-5 and TRBJ2-7, with D uncertain. Trimming left V 0 bases short and J 5 bases short, with 15 bases between. CDR3 size: 15 residues. CDR1 and CDR2 from the germline V gene are SGHKS and YYEKEE (reference sequence). CDR3 nucleotides: TGTGCCAGCAGCTTGGGCGAGCTATCCGCCCACGAGCAGTACTTC. This translates into CASSLGELSAHEQYF.

The CDR3 protein is CASSLAIERQETQYF. The CDR3 DNA sequence: TGCGCCAGCAGCTTGGCCATCGAGCGCCAAGAGACCCAGTACTTC. The chain recombines TRBV5-1 with TRBJ2-5; no clear D gene. The ends were cut back, 0 bases at V and 1 base at J, with 10 bases in the middle. Germline assignment: CDR1 SGHRS and CDR2 YFSETQ. The CDR3 runs to 15 residues.

The chain links TRBV19 to TRBJ1-2, with D perhaps matching TRBD1 (5 bases). This CDR3 has 14 amino acids. Germline CDR1 and CDR2: LNHDA and SQIVND (reference sequence). Trimming removed 8 bases at V and 5 bases at J, with 18 bases between. The CDR3 loop reads CASLGTPGVYGYTF. The CDR3 DNA follows: TGTGCCAGTCTCGGGACCCCGGGGGTATATGGCTACACCTTC.

Only a few counts were recorded for this clone. The rearrangement joins TRBV2 to TRBJ1-2, with D unresolved. Germline V gene data show CDR1 as SNHLY and CDR2 as FYNNEI. Trimming pared 3 bases from V and 5 bases from J, leaving 10 bases between. CDR3 length: 13 amino acids. CDR3 coding DNA: TGTGCCAGCAGTGATGCAGGAGTTTATGGCTACACCTTC. It yields the protein CASSDAGVYGYTF. Supplemented by reference TRBV2 and TRBJ1-2, the full variable domain reads EPEVTQTPSHQVTQMGQEVILRCVPISNHLYFYWYRQILGQKVEFLVSFYNNEISEKSEIFDDQFSVERPDGSNFTLKIRSTKLEDSAMYFCASSDAGVYGYTFGSGTRLTVV.

The chain joins TRBV27 to TRBJ1-1; TRBD1 aligns across 9 bases. Trimming cost V 7 bases and J 10 bases; bases outside gene matches: 4. The CDR3 sequence is 11 residues long. Germline-derived CDR1 and CDR2 are MNHEY and SMNVEV (reference sequence). The CDR3 loop is CASNTGGVAFF. CDR3 DNA sequence: TGTGCCAGCAATACAGGGGGCGTAGCTTTCTTT.

The rearrangement links TRBV7-2 to TRBJ1-1, with a tentative D call TRBD1 (6 bases). V was cut by 1 base and J by 1 base, with 13 bases left in between. The length of the CDR3 is 16 residues. The germline CDR1 and CDR2 sequences are SGHTA and FQGNSA. The CDR3 sequence is CASSLDPGVWNTEAFF. DNA for the CDR3: TGTGCCAGCAGCTTAGACCCAGGGGTTTGGAACACTGAAGCTTTCTTT.

The chain carries TRBV21-1 and TRBJ1-1; the D call in the table, TRBD1, was not verified against the DNA. TRBV21-1 is labeled a pseudogene. There are 15 residues in the CDR3. This CDR3 is CASSPSGGGNTEAFF. CDR3 DNA: TGTGCCAGCAGCCCTTCAGGGGGCGGGAACACTGAAGCTTTCTTT.

For the CDR3, the DNA is TGTGCCAGCAGTTTATTAGGACAGGGGACTGGAAAACTGTTTTTT. Translating gives CASSLLGQGTGKLFF. The genes are TRBV27 and TRBJ1-4; 9 nucleotides align to TRBD1. V lost 1 base to trimming and J lost 10 bases; unmatched junction nucleotides: 7. CDR1 is MNHEY, CDR2 SMNVEV, per germline (reference sequence). The CDR3 loop spans 15 amino acids. The full variable domain, in which reference TRBV27 and TRBJ1-4 provide the parts outside the CDR3, is EAQVTQNPRYLITVTGKKLTVTCSQNMNHEYMSWYRQDPGLGLRQIYYSMNVEVTDKGDVPEGYKVSRKEKRNFPLILESPSPNQTSLYFCASSLLGQGTGKLFFGSGTQLSVL.

The chain's CDR3 is CASSHPQDRVDEQYF. CDR3 DNA sequence: TGCGCCAGCAGCCACCCCCAGGACAGGGTCGACGAGCAGTACTTC. The chain employs TRBV10-2 and TRBJ2-7; 8 bases are shared with TRBD1. The CDR3 has 15 amino acids. With V trimmed by 6 bases and J by 5 bases, 12 bases remained unmatched. Germline-derived CDR1 and CDR2 are WSHSY and SAAADI.

The chain links TRBV6-5 to TRBJ1-1; D is unclear. This CDR3 spans 12 amino acids. V lost 6 bases and J lost 6, with 11 bases in between. From germline, CDR1 is MNHEY and CDR2 SVGAGI. CDR3 DNA: TGTGCCAGCAGCTCAGTGAGGGCTGAAGCTTTCTTT. It codes for CASSSVRAEAFF.

The V call is TRBV19, the J call TRBJ2-2; the D gene is possibly TRBD2 (5 bases). The CDR3 spans 12 residues. Trimming left V 10 bases short and J 4 bases short, with 10 bases between. The germline V gene has CDR1 LNHDA and CDR2 SQIVND (reference sequence). The CDR3 region has the DNA TGTGCCATCACACTAGGCACCGGGGAGCTGTTTTTT. Translating gives CAITLGTGELFF.

Concerning this clone: This sample also contains other DNA sequences that code for the same CDR3. The chain links TRBV29-1 to TRBJ2-1; 12 nucleotides match TRBD2. J lost 3 bases, V lost 2 bases, and 5 bases had no gene match. The CDR3 covers 16 residues. Germline CDR1 SQVTM, CDR2 ANQGSEA. The CDR3 sequence: CSVESRLAGVYNEQFF. The CDR3 nucleotides read TGCAGCGTTGAAAGCCGACTAGCGGGGGTCTACAATGAGCAGTTCTTC.

The chain links TRBV18 to TRBJ1-1, with 7 nucleotides matching TRBD1. CDR1 and CDR2 (germline): KGHSH, LQKENI. With 3 bases clipped from V and 0 bases from J, the junction kept 4 bases outside the gene matches. This CDR3 comprises 15 residues. CDR3: CASSPSTGLNTEAFF. For the CDR3, the DNA is TGTGCCAGCTCACCCTCGACAGGGCTGAACACTGAAGCTTTCTTT.

The chain has TRBV4-1 and TRBJ2-3; tentatively, D is TRBD2 (5 bases). Between the trimmed V and J ends, which lost 1 base and 3 bases, there was a span of 17 bases. The CDR3 loop spans 17 amino acids. Germline assignment: CDR1 MGHRA and CDR2 YSYEKL. CDR3: CASSQVCCGQTTDTQYF. CDR3 nucleotide sequence: TGCGCCAGCAGCCAAGTTTGCTGCGGGCAAACTACAGATACGCAGTATTTT.